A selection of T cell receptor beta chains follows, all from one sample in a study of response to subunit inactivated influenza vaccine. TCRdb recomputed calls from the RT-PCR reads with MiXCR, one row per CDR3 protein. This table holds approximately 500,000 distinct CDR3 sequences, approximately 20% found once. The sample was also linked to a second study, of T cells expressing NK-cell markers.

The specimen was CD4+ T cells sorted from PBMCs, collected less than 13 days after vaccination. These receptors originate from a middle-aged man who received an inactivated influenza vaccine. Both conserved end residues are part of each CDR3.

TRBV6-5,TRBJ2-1,CASSYSLTSGKGEQFF
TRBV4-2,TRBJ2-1,CASSRTSGRAGNEQFF
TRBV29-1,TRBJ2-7,CSVEDGFSYEQYF
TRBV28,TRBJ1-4,CASRSGTGAEKLFF
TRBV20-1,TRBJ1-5,CSATRTGSNQPQHF
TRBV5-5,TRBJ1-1,CASNSRGGYYTEAFF
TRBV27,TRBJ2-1,CASSLSPVLAGVRNEQFF
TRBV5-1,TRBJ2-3,CDSSLDHPSTDTQYF
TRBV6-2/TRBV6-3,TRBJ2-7,CASSVLRAEQYF
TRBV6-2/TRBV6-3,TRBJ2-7,CASTLDGSYAQYF
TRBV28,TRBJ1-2,CASRTGVREGYTF
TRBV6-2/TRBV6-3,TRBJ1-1,CASSYITWTEAFF
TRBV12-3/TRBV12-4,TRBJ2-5,CATSRGRGETQYF
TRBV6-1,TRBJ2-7,CASSEAWGMNEQYF
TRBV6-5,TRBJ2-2,CASSYRLFSGELFF
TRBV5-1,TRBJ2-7,CASRKTGGRYEQYF
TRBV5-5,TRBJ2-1,CASTGATGHPGNEQFF
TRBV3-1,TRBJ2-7,CASSQDQASYEQYF
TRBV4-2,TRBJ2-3,CASSLGRGMKGQYF
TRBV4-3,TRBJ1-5,CASSQDRTGGSSNQPQHF